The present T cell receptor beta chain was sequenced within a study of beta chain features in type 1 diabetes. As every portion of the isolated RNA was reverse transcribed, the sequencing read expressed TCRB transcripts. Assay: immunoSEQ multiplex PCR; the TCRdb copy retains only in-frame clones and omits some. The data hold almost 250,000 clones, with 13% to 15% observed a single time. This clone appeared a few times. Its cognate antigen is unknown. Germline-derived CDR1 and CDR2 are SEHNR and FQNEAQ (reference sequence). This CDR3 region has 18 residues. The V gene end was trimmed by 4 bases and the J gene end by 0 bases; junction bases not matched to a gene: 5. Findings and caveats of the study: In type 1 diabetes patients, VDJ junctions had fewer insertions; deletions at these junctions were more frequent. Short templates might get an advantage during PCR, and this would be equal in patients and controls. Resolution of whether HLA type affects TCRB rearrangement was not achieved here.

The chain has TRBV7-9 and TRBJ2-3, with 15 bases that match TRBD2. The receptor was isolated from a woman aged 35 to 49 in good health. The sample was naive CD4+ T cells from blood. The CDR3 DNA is TGTGCCAGCAGCTCGGGACTAGCGGGGGGAATTAGCACAGATACGCAGTATTTT. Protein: CASSSGLAGGISTDTQYF.